Given below is one T cell receptor beta chain in context. Its antigen remains unidentified. No much larger clonotype is one base removed from it; base qualities were not supplied. The data stem from a study of T cell repertoires in ileal Crohn's disease (dated by TCRdb to about 2019). Broadly, across the study: The median duration of disease was about 7.3 years, and at the time of surgery about 35% of patients were active smokers. All patients had surgery for a complication: stricturing disease in roughly 61% and penetrating disease in roughly 40%. Roughly half of the patients were given postoperative therapy, with some 10 receiving thiopurines and some 19 receiving anti-TNF agents. A prospective multicentre cohort supplied the 57 Crohn's disease patients whose TCR repertoires were analysed. Running in parallel with the study was a multicentre cohort set up to find predictors of early endoscopic recurrence following ileocolonic resection. Endoscopic postoperative recurrence was defined as a Rutgeerts score above i0. The study sequenced roughly 170 mucosal samples from 57 patients, taken at several locations on the surgical specimen and at postoperative endoscopy. Findings and caveats that apply to the study as a whole: Endoscopic recurrence was linked to a higher percentage of high-frequency clones at surgery, and recurrence occurred in every patient whose clonality exceeded 26.8% (18/57). Mucosal CD4 and CD8 T cells were sorted and sequenced only in a subgroup of patients, the size of which was not stated. A significantly higher proportion of clonal expansions was observed in active smokers at surgery than in non-smokers (25.9% vs 17.9%, p=0.02). Sorted CD8 T cells carried more high-frequency clones than CD4 T cells, suggesting mucosal expansions were mainly CD8.

Five hundred nanograms of biopsy DNA per sample were submitted for commercial TCRB immunosequencing. Adaptive Biotechnology amplified the CDR3 regions from genomic DNA with a two-step multiplex PCR designed to control amplification bias. Primers covering every V and J gene segment were used in the first PCR, while barcodes and Illumina adapters were added in the second PCR. CDR3 libraries were sequenced on an Illumina instrument. As for how the authors treated the data: Vendor-provided pipelines were combined with custom analysis of raw data in R/Bioconductor under R version 3.3.0. Clonality, which ranges from 0 to 1, was calculated as the inverse of the normalised Shannon entropy across all productive clones. High-frequency clones were defined as the share of the repertoire occupied by the top 100 clones, with only clones passing a 95% confidence test being retained. The Simpson index measured repertoire diversity, and the Morisita-Horn index measured overlap between samples. Sourced from immuneACCESS, this table was stored by TCRdb with only in-frame sequences that have V and J called. A share of the clones is absent; for the studies checked, an unresolved V gene accounts for under half, and the remainder has no known explanation. That table supplies the V and J calls and clone size; D and trimming were determined from the DNA. In all, the sample holds about 14,000 clones, and roughly 70% of those were seen once. The top ten clones comprise over 4.5% of the sample.

Adults with ileal or ileocolonic Crohn's disease and an indication for ileocolonic resection were eligible for inclusion. Whole ileal mucosal biopsies were kept frozen at -80 degrees C prior to DNA extraction. A TRizol-based method was used to extract genomic DNA from the frozen whole biopsies, and the DNA was quantified with a NanoDrop 2000 spectrophotometer. Trimming removed 5 bases from V and 8 bases from J, leaving 18 bases between the germline ends. For CDR1 and CDR2, the germline V gene lists SGHTA and FQGNSA. The CDR3 starts with the cysteine, ends with the phenylalanine, and has 14 residues. Only the CDR3 part of the read is kept: 42 bases, read in frame from the first base.

Sequences were obtained from ileal tissue. The rearrangement joined TRBV7-2 to TRBJ1-1; a tentative D match to TRBD1 spans 6 bases. The origin of this receptor is an adult with Crohn's disease. CDR3 region: CASSRRGGVPEAFF. The nucleotide sequence reads as follows: TGTGCCAGCAGCAGGCGGGGGGGCGTTCCCGAAGCTTTCTTT. Here the CDR3 is joined to the reference TRBV7-2 and TRBJ1-1 genes, and the full variable domain is: GAGVSQSPSNKVTEKGKDVELRCDPISGHTALYWYRQSLGQGLEFLIYFQGNSAPDKSGLPSDRFSAERTGGSVSTLTIQRTQQEDSAVYLCASSRRGGVPEAFFGQGTRLTVV.